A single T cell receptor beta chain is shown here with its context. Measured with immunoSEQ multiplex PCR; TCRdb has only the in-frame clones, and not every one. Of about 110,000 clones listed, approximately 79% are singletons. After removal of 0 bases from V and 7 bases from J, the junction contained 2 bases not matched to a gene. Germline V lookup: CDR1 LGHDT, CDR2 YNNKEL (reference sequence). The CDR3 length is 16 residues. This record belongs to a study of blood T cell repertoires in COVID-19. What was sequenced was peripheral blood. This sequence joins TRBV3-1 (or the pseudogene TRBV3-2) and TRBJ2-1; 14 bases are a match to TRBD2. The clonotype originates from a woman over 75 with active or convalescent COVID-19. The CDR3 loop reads CASSQETSGRANEQFF. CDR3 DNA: TGTGCCAGCAGCCAAGAGACTAGCGGGAGGGCGAATGAGCAGTTCTTC.